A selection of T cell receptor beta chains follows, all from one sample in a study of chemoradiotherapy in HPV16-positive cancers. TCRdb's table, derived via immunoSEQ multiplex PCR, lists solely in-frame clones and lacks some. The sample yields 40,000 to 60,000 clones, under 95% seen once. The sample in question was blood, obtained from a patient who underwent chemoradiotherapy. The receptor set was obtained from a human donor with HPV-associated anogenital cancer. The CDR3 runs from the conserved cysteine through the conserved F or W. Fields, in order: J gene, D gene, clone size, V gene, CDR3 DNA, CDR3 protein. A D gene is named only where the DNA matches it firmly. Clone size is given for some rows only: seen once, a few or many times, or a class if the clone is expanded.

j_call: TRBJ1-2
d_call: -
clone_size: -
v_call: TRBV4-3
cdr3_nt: TGCGCCAGCAGCCCTGGGACTTCCCTGGGCGGCTACACCTTC
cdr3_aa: CASSPGTSLGGYTF

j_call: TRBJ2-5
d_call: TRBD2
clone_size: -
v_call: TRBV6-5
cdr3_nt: TGTGCCAGCCGAGGGCGGGGGGGCGAAGAGACCCAGTACTTC
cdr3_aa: CASRGRGGEETQYF

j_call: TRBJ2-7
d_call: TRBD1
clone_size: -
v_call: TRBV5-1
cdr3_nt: TGCGCCAGCAGCATATCCGGGACAGGGGTCCACGAGCAGTACTTC
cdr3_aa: CASSISGTGVHEQYF

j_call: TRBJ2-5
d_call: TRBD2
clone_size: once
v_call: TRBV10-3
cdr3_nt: TGTGCCATCAGGGAGAATCTAGGACTAGCGGGGGAGGAGACCCAGTACTTC
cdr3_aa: CAIRENLGLAGEETQYF

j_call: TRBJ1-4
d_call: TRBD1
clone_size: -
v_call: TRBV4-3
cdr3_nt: TGCGCCAGCAGCCAAGGACAGGGAACAACTAATGAAAAACTGTTTTTT
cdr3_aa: CASSQGQGTTNEKLFF

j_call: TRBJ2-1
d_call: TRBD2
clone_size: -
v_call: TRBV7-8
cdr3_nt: TGTGCCAGCAGCTTAGGTGGCGGGAGTGGCGTTGCTGAGCAGTTCTTC
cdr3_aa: CASSLGGGSGVAEQFF

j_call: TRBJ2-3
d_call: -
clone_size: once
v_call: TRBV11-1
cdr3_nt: TGTGCCAGCAGCTTAACAGATACGCAGTATTTT
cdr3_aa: CASSLTDTQYF

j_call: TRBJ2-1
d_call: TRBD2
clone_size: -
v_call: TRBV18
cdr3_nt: TGTGCCAGCTCACCAGGGACTAGAGCGCGACCTGGGCAGTTCTTC
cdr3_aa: CASSPGTRARPGQFF

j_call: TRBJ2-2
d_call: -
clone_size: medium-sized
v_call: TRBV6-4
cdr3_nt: TGTGCCAGCAGTGGGACTTACACCGGGGAGCTGTTTTTT
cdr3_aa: CASSGTYTGELFF